A selection of T cell receptor beta chains follows, all from one sample in a study of CD8 T cells in Susac syndrome. Each CDR3 protein gets one entry after TCRdb re-called the immunoSEQ multiplex PCR reads with MiXCR. The sample includes around 200,000 distinct CDR3 sequences, roughly 95% of them seen just once. Specimen: CD4+ T cells from PBMCs. The receptors stem from a human donor in good health. CDR3s include the opening cysteine and the closing phenylalanine or tryptophan. D genes are given only for firm matches. Clone size is stated in some rows and not others, as once, few, many or a class when expanded.

v_gene	d_gene	len	j_gene	abundance	CDR3nt	CDR3aa
TRBV6-6	TRBD2	13	TRBJ2-7	.	TGTGCCAGCAGTAGAGGACTAGCGGGGGAGCAGTACTTC	CASSRGLAGEQYF
TRBV20-1	TRBD1	15	TRBJ1-2	.	TGCAGTGCTCCTCCGGGACAGGCTACTAACTATGGCTACACCTTC	CSAPPGQATNYGYTF
TRBV3-1	.	12	TRBJ2-1	.	TGTGCCAGCAGCCACTTAGGGAGTGAGCAGTTCTTC	CASSHLGSEQFF
TRBV3-1	.	15	TRBJ2-7	.	TGTGCCAGCAGCCAAGGAAGGGACGGAGCCTACGAGCAGTACTTC	CASSQGRDGAYEQYF
TRBV3-1	.	15	TRBJ2-1	.	TGTGCCAGCAGCCAAGGGGCAGGGCCCCAGGCTGAGCAGTTCTTC	CASSQGAGPQAEQFF
TRBV14	.	11	TRBJ2-4	once	TGTGCCAGCAGCCACGAGAACATTCAGTACTTC	CASSHENIQYF
TRBV4-1	TRBD1	15	TRBJ2-1	.	TGCGCCAGCAGCCCCCGGGACAGGGAGAGGAATGAGCAGTTCTTC	CASSPRDRERNEQFF
TRBV27	.	13	TRBJ2-1	.	TGTGCCAGCAGTTTATTGAGGGTCGGGGAGCAGTTCTTC	CASSLLRVGEQFF
TRBV29-1	.	12	TRBJ2-5	.	TGCAGCTCTGACGCCGCTGCAGGGACCCAGTACTTC	CSSDAAAGTQYF
TRBV5-1	.	16	TRBJ2-2	.	TGCGCCAGCAGCCTGGGGGTCTGGGAGAACACCGGGGAGCTGTTTTTT	CASSLGVWENTGELFF
TRBV18	TRBD1	15	TRBJ1-1	.	TGTGCCAGCTCACTAACACAGGACAGGAGCACTGAAGCTTTCTTT	CASSLTQDRSTEAFF
TRBV2	.	14	TRBJ2-3	.	TGTGCCAGCAGGGCGGAGGGGGGCACAGATACGCAGTATTTT	CASRAEGGTDTQYF
TRBV13	.	16	TRBJ1-5	.	TGTGCCAGCAGCTCTCGCGAGCAGGGGTTCTATCAGCCCCAGCATTTT	CASSSREQGFYQPQHF
TRBV6-2/TRBV6-3	.	12	TRBJ2-7	.	TGTGCCAGCAGGGACTCAGCCTACGAGCAGTACTTC	CASRDSAYEQYF
TRBV20-1	.	12	TRBJ2-7	.	TGCAGTGGCATCGCAGGGGTCAACGAGCAGTACTTC	CSGIAGVNEQYF
TRBV6-5	.	12	TRBJ1-1	once	TGTGCCAGCAGGCGGAGGAACACTGAAGCTTTCTTT	CASRRRNTEAFF